This entry describes one T cell receptor (beta chain). The CDR3 consists of 15 residues. The V and J ends lost 6 bases and 2 bases respectively, with 19 bases between them. The V gene's germline CDR1 is SQVTM and CDR2 ANQGSEA. The repertoire was sequenced with immunoSEQ multiplex PCR; TCRdb's copy has only in-frame clones and lacks some. The sample has tens of thousands of clones, around 94% seen once; the top ten hold approximately 0.24%. This sample is part of a study of technical replicates of blood from a handful of donors. The sequencing input was T cells isolated from PBMCs. The rearrangement uses TRBV29-1 and TRBJ1-2; D is ambiguous. This clonotype was obtained from a human donor in good health. CDR3 bases: TGCAGCGTCCCCTCGGTGGAGGAATCAAACTATGGCTACACCTTC. Protein product: CSVPSVEESNYGYTF.